Listed below are T cell receptor beta chains from one sample, sequenced in a study of neurological immune-mediated disorders. TCRdb re-called the 5' RACE reads through MiXCR, storing one row per CDR3 protein. The sample has roughly 39,000 distinct CDR3 sequences; roughly 5% are singletons. The source material was CD4+ T cells from blood. Every receptor here comes from a man aged 18 to 35 in good health. The CDR3 runs from the conserved cysteine through the conserved F or W. Fields, in order: J gene, clone size, V gene, D gene, CDR3 DNA, CDR3 protein. A D gene is named only where the DNA matches it firmly. Clone size is shown for a subset of rows, as once, few, many or a class of expanded clone.

j_gene: TRBJ1-4; abundance: many; v_gene: TRBV28; d_gene: -; CDR3nt: TGTGCCAGCAGTTTTTCCGAGGCGGCGAGTGAAAAACTGTTTTTT; CDR3aa: CASSFSEAASEKLFF
j_gene: TRBJ2-7; abundance: many; v_gene: TRBV11-1; d_gene: -; CDR3nt: TGTGCCAGCAGCTTAGCAAGGCGGGGCAGAACCTACGAGCAGTACTTC; CDR3aa: CASSLARRGRTYEQYF
j_gene: TRBJ2-3; abundance: many; v_gene: TRBV4-2; d_gene: TRBD2; CDR3nt: TGTGCCAGCAGCCGACCGGGACTAGCGGGGTTCACAGATACGCAGTATTTT; CDR3aa: CASSRPGLAGFTDTQYF
j_gene: TRBJ1-5; abundance: many; v_gene: TRBV12-3/TRBV12-4; d_gene: -; CDR3nt: TGTGCCAGCAGTATTCGTGAGGGGCGTCAGCCCCAGCATTTT; CDR3aa: CASSIREGRQPQHF
j_gene: TRBJ1-2; abundance: many; v_gene: TRBV25-1; d_gene: -; CDR3nt: TGTGCCAGCAGTAAGCAGAGCCAGTCTAACTATGGCTACACCTTC; CDR3aa: CASSKQSQSNYGYTF
j_gene: TRBJ1-2; abundance: -; v_gene: TRBV18; d_gene: -; CDR3nt: TGTGCCAGCTCACCACGCCAGGGAGAACCACCAGGGAGGGACGACTATGGCTACACCTTC; CDR3aa: CASSPRQGEPPGRDDYGYTF
j_gene: TRBJ2-1; abundance: many; v_gene: TRBV20-1; d_gene: -; CDR3nt: TGCAGTGCCTCGGAGGGGACGTGGGGCAATGAGCAGTTCTTC; CDR3aa: CSASEGTWGNEQFF
j_gene: TRBJ2-3; abundance: many; v_gene: TRBV5-5; d_gene: TRBD1; CDR3nt: TGTGCCAGCGTTTGGACAGGGCGGGCAGATACGCAGTATTTT; CDR3aa: CASVWTGRADTQYF
j_gene: TRBJ2-3; abundance: many; v_gene: TRBV5-1; d_gene: -; CDR3nt: TGCGCCAGCATCTCGGCAGATACGCAGTATTTT; CDR3aa: CASISADTQYF
j_gene: TRBJ1-3; abundance: many; v_gene: TRBV5-1; d_gene: -; CDR3nt: TGCGCCAGCAGCTTGGGATCCACCTCTGGAAACACCATATATTTT; CDR3aa: CASSLGSTSGNTIYF
j_gene: TRBJ1-2; abundance: many; v_gene: TRBV6-5; d_gene: -; CDR3nt: TGTGCCAGCAGTGTCCTTGGGGCCTGGGGCTACACCTTC; CDR3aa: CASSVLGAWGYTF
j_gene: TRBJ2-2; abundance: many; v_gene: TRBV7-2; d_gene: TRBD1; CDR3nt: TGTGCCAGCAGCCTACAAAGGACAGGGAACGGGGAGCTGTTTTTT; CDR3aa: CASSLQRTGNGELFF
j_gene: TRBJ2-7; abundance: many; v_gene: TRBV6-6; d_gene: TRBD1; CDR3nt: TGTGCCAGCAGCCTCGGGACAGACACCTACGAGCAGTACTTC; CDR3aa: CASSLGTDTYEQYF
j_gene: TRBJ1-1; abundance: many; v_gene: TRBV7-3; d_gene: -; CDR3nt: TGTGCCAGCAGCTTCGGGGCCGGTGAAGCTTTCTTT; CDR3aa: CASSFGAGEAFF
j_gene: TRBJ2-4; abundance: many; v_gene: TRBV3-1; d_gene: -; CDR3nt: TGTGCCAGCAGCCAAGAGGGTTACATTCAGTACTTC; CDR3aa: CASSQEGYIQYF
j_gene: TRBJ2-1; abundance: -; v_gene: TRBV7-3; d_gene: -; CDR3nt: TGTGCCAGCAGCGGCCAGTTAAACAATGAGCAGTTCTTC; CDR3aa: CASSGQLNNEQFF
j_gene: TRBJ2-1; abundance: many; v_gene: TRBV5-1; d_gene: -; CDR3nt: TGCGCCAGCAGGGCAGGGGAAAACTACAATGAGCAGTTCTTC; CDR3aa: CASRAGENYNEQFF
j_gene: TRBJ2-7; abundance: many; v_gene: TRBV5-1; d_gene: -; CDR3nt: TGCGCCAGCAGCCAGACCTGGGGGCACTCCTACGAGCAGTACTTC; CDR3aa: CASSQTWGHSYEQYF
j_gene: TRBJ1-2; abundance: -; v_gene: TRBV7-2; d_gene: TRBD1; CDR3nt: TGTGACAGCAGCACCTTTACGACAGGGGGCTATGGCTACACCTTC; CDR3aa: CDSSTFTTGGYGYTF
j_gene: TRBJ2-3; abundance: many; v_gene: TRBV5-1; d_gene: -; CDR3nt: TGCGCCAGCAGCTTATTGGGCCGGGAGATTATGGATACGCAGTATTTT; CDR3aa: CASSLLGREIMDTQYF
j_gene: TRBJ2-5; abundance: many; v_gene: TRBV9; d_gene: TRBD2; CDR3nt: TGTGCCAGCAGCGTAGGATGGGGGGAGGGGAGGGAAGAGACCCAGTACTTC; CDR3aa: CASSVGWGEGREETQYF
j_gene: TRBJ2-1; abundance: many; v_gene: TRBV5-1; d_gene: -; CDR3nt: TGCGCCAGCAGCCAGGGACACGGTGGCTCCTACAATGAGCAGTTCTTC; CDR3aa: CASSQGHGGSYNEQFF
j_gene: TRBJ1-1; abundance: many; v_gene: TRBV20-1; d_gene: -; CDR3nt: TGCAGTGCTATTTCCCCCAAGTCAGACACTGAAGCTTTCTTT; CDR3aa: CSAISPKSDTEAFF
j_gene: TRBJ2-5; abundance: many; v_gene: TRBV5-1; d_gene: -; CDR3nt: TGCGCCAGCAGCTTATATGGGGCGAGGGAGACCCAGTACTTC; CDR3aa: CASSLYGARETQYF
j_gene: TRBJ1-1; abundance: many; v_gene: TRBV6-2/TRBV6-3; d_gene: -; CDR3nt: TGTGCCAGCAGTTCTCCGATCCTGGCAGGGCGACTGAACACTGAAGCTTTCTTT; CDR3aa: CASSSPILAGRLNTEAFF
j_gene: TRBJ1-2; abundance: many; v_gene: TRBV4-1; d_gene: -; CDR3nt: TGCGCCAGCAGCCAAGATGTGTTCCCAAGCGGCTACACCTTC; CDR3aa: CASSQDVFPSGYTF
j_gene: TRBJ2-7; abundance: many; v_gene: TRBV20-1; d_gene: -; CDR3nt: TGCAGTGCTAGTAACAGCTACGAGCAGTACTTC; CDR3aa: CSASNSYEQYF
j_gene: TRBJ2-3; abundance: many; v_gene: TRBV5-1; d_gene: -; CDR3nt: TGCGCCAGCAGCAACACAGATACGCAGTATTTT; CDR3aa: CASSNTDTQYF
j_gene: TRBJ2-3; abundance: medium-sized; v_gene: TRBV20-1; d_gene: -; CDR3nt: TGCAGTGCTAGAGATCAGGTTACGCAGTATTTT; CDR3aa: CSARDQVTQYF
j_gene: TRBJ2-7; abundance: many; v_gene: TRBV4-2; d_gene: TRBD1; CDR3nt: TGTGCCAGCAGCCATACCAGGGGGTCCGAGCAGTACTTC; CDR3aa: CASSHTRGSEQYF
j_gene: TRBJ1-3; abundance: many; v_gene: TRBV5-1; d_gene: TRBD1; CDR3nt: TGCGCCAGCAGCACTTCACAGGGGTCTGGAAACACCATATATTTT; CDR3aa: CASSTSQGSGNTIYF
j_gene: TRBJ1-2; abundance: many; v_gene: TRBV6-5; d_gene: -; CDR3nt: TGTGCCAGCAGTTCCCGATATGGCTACACCTTC; CDR3aa: CASSSRYGYTF
j_gene: TRBJ1-1; abundance: many; v_gene: TRBV6-1; d_gene: -; CDR3nt: TGTGCCAGCAGTGTCCAGACCTGGGACACTGAAGCTTTCTTT; CDR3aa: CASSVQTWDTEAFF
j_gene: TRBJ2-7; abundance: many; v_gene: TRBV20-1; d_gene: -; CDR3nt: TGCAGTGCTAGTCGGACAGCACCCTACGAGCAGTACTTC; CDR3aa: CSASRTAPYEQYF
j_gene: TRBJ2-1; abundance: -; v_gene: TRBV11-3; d_gene: TRBD1; CDR3nt: TGTGCCAGCAGCTCCAGGGGGTCCTACAATGAGCAGTTCTTC; CDR3aa: CASSSRGSYNEQFF
j_gene: TRBJ1-2; abundance: many; v_gene: TRBV5-1; d_gene: TRBD1; CDR3nt: TGCGCCAGCAGCTTGGCCCAGGGGGACCGCGGCTACACCTTC; CDR3aa: CASSLAQGDRGYTF
j_gene: TRBJ2-2; abundance: many; v_gene: TRBV24-1; d_gene: TRBD2; CDR3nt: TGTGCCACCAGTGGAGAGCGGGGGGAGGTCACCGGGGAGCTGTTTTTT; CDR3aa: CATSGERGEVTGELFF
j_gene: TRBJ1-4; abundance: many; v_gene: TRBV4-2; d_gene: -; CDR3nt: TGTGCCAGCAGCCAAGATCCGGGGTCAGATGAAAAACTGTTTTTT; CDR3aa: CASSQDPGSDEKLFF
j_gene: TRBJ2-1; abundance: many; v_gene: TRBV12-3/TRBV12-4; d_gene: -; CDR3nt: TGTGCCAGCAGACTAACACAGGACAATGAGCAGTTCTTC; CDR3aa: CASRLTQDNEQFF
j_gene: TRBJ1-2; abundance: many; v_gene: TRBV5-1; d_gene: -; CDR3nt: TGCGCCAGCAGCTTGAGTGCAGACTATGGCTACACCTTC; CDR3aa: CASSLSADYGYTF
j_gene: TRBJ2-2; abundance: many; v_gene: TRBV5-1; d_gene: TRBD2; CDR3nt: TGCGCCAGCAGCTTACTAGCGGGGACGAACACCGGGGAGCTGTTTTTT; CDR3aa: CASSLLAGTNTGELFF
j_gene: TRBJ2-7; abundance: many; v_gene: TRBV7-9; d_gene: -; CDR3nt: TGTGCCAGCAGCTTATTTGACAGCTCCTACGAGCAGTACTTC; CDR3aa: CASSLFDSSYEQYF
j_gene: TRBJ1-6; abundance: many; v_gene: TRBV7-2; d_gene: -; CDR3nt: TGTGCCAGCAGCTTTACGGGGTTGAATAATTCACCCCTCCACTTT; CDR3aa: CASSFTGLNNSPLHF
j_gene: TRBJ1-1; abundance: many; v_gene: TRBV20-1; d_gene: -; CDR3nt: TGCAGTGCTAGAGAATCGGGGGACACTGAAGCTTTCTTT; CDR3aa: CSARESGDTEAFF
j_gene: TRBJ1-5; abundance: few; v_gene: TRBV6-2/TRBV6-3; d_gene: TRBD1; CDR3nt: TGTGCCAGCAGGGTACAGGGGTTGGGCAATCAGCCCCAGCATTTT; CDR3aa: CASRVQGLGNQPQHF
j_gene: TRBJ2-7; abundance: many; v_gene: TRBV10-3; d_gene: TRBD2; CDR3nt: TGTGCCATCAGTGGTCCTAGCGGGGGGGCCGCGTTGTACGAGCAGTACTTC; CDR3aa: CAISGPSGGAALYEQYF
j_gene: TRBJ2-1; abundance: many; v_gene: TRBV5-1; d_gene: -; CDR3nt: TGCGCCAGCAGCTTGGTCCCACTAGAGAACTCCTACAATGAGCAGTTCTTC; CDR3aa: CASSLVPLENSYNEQFF
j_gene: TRBJ2-7; abundance: many; v_gene: TRBV20-1; d_gene: -; CDR3nt: TGCAGTGCTTCCGCGGGACTGGGACACTACGAGCAGTACTTC; CDR3aa: CSASAGLGHYEQYF
j_gene: TRBJ1-1; abundance: -; v_gene: TRBV5-1; d_gene: -; CDR3nt: -; CDR3aa: CASSLDRWGEQFFGPGTHTEAFF
j_gene: TRBJ1-1; abundance: many; v_gene: TRBV4-1; d_gene: -; CDR3nt: TGCGCCAGCAGCCAAGTTATTTCAAGATATGTGTGGGGAAGAACTGAAGCTTTCTTT; CDR3aa: CASSQVISRYVWGRTEAFF
j_gene: TRBJ1-4; abundance: many; v_gene: TRBV7-9; d_gene: -; CDR3nt: TGTGCCAGCAGTACCCAGGGTGCCCTTAATGAAAAACTGTTTTTT; CDR3aa: CASSTQGALNEKLFF
j_gene: TRBJ2-5; abundance: many; v_gene: TRBV7-9; d_gene: -; CDR3nt: TGTGCCAGCAGCACCGCGGCGGCCCAAGAGACCCAGTACTTC; CDR3aa: CASSTAAAQETQYF
j_gene: TRBJ2-1; abundance: many; v_gene: TRBV5-1; d_gene: TRBD2; CDR3nt: TGCGCCAGCAGCTTGGGTCTAGCGGGGCGAAACAATGAGCAGTTCTTC; CDR3aa: CASSLGLAGRNNEQFF
j_gene: TRBJ2-7; abundance: many; v_gene: TRBV6-1; d_gene: -; CDR3nt: TGTGCCAGCAGTTCGAGGAGGGGTGGCTACGAGCAGTACTTC; CDR3aa: CASSSRRGGYEQYF
j_gene: TRBJ2-1; abundance: many; v_gene: TRBV4-1; d_gene: -; CDR3nt: TGCGCCAGCAGCCAAGGTCAGGCAGCCTACAATGAGCAGTTCTTC; CDR3aa: CASSQGQAAYNEQFF